Listed here is a single T cell receptor beta chain. What it binds is unknown. The data originate from a study of cytomegalovirus exposure and HLA in healthy donors. Turning to the study itself: The 120 or so validation repertoires used the same platform as the 666 first-cohort repertoires, a later analysis reported.

Notes on the study in general: The study labeled 150 to 200 TCR beta chains cytomegalovirus-associated. In the 100 to 150 validation repertoires, approximately 94% of cluster scores exceeded 0, per a later analysis.

In germline, CDR1 is MNHNS, CDR2 SASEGT. The CDR3 is made up of 12 amino acids. The V end lost 8 bases, the J end lost 9 bases, and 16 bases lay between the germline ends. The table came from immunoSEQ multiplex PCR; TCRdb's copy has only in-frame clones and leaves some out. The table includes more than 150,000 clones, more than 75% detected once. This rearrangement joins TRBV6-1 to TRBJ1-1, with a tentative D call TRBD1 (6 bases). The specimen sequenced was PBMCs. The sequence was obtained from a young man in good health and CMV-seronegative. The CDR3 nucleotides are TGTGCCAGCTATACCGGACAGATTCAAGCTTTCTTT. The encoded protein is CASYTGQIQAFF.